This is a list of T cell receptor beta chains from one sample in a study of T cell repertoires in cytomegalovirus infection. TCRdb re-analysed the reads in MiXCR, keeping a single row per CDR3 protein. The sample holds more than 250,000 distinct CDR3 sequences, around a quarter seen once. These receptors are not linked to any known antigen. The sample consisted of cultured PBMCs, taken from culture after CMV antigen stimulation. These receptors came from a human donor in good health (CMV status not recorded). Some clones in this sample may be carry-over from other donors' samples. The conserved cysteine and the conserved F or W are not part of the CDR3 here.

v_call: TRBV7-6
cdr3_aa: ASSQQPGLAGGDEQF

v_call: TRBV12-3/TRBV12-4
cdr3_aa: ASTPGYYGYT

v_call: TRBV19
cdr3_aa: ASSIVSGQGYQPQH

v_call: TRBV28
cdr3_aa: ASSSPGLAGVGVYNEQF

v_call: TRBV10-3
cdr3_aa: AISDLGGNQPQH

v_call: TRBV7-3
cdr3_aa: ASSPSGSGEQY

v_call: TRBV10-3
cdr3_aa: AIAAGAQAYGYT

v_call: TRBV28
cdr3_aa: ASSLYGTDTQY

v_call: TRBV12-3/TRBV12-4
cdr3_aa: ASSLEGLGKNIQY

v_call: TRBV7-2
cdr3_aa: ASSSLGQGAVYGYT

v_call: TRBV6-2/TRBV6-3
cdr3_aa: ASRRLAASYEQY

v_call: TRBV7-2
cdr3_aa: ASSLASQGGVQGYSNQPQH

v_call: TRBV7-2
cdr3_aa: ASRPPGEEAF

v_call: TRBV4-2
cdr3_aa: ASSPLGSGDYNEQF

v_call: TRBV6-1
cdr3_aa: ASSEWDSSTDTQY

v_call: TRBV12-3/TRBV12-4
cdr3_aa: ASSPRTSGGYNEQF

v_call: TRBV11-2
cdr3_aa: ASSSWRQGGYNEQF

v_call: TRBV4-1
cdr3_aa: ASSYPDRNYGYT

v_call: TRBV20-1
cdr3_aa: SATPVRDTQY

v_call: TRBV12-3/TRBV12-4
cdr3_aa: ASSLLLGVGELF

v_call: TRBV18
cdr3_aa: ASSPPTGNYGYT

v_call: TRBV6-5
cdr3_aa: AVLTTGWGQTGELF

v_call: TRBV5-6
cdr3_aa: ASSSAGGSRNTIY

v_call: TRBV28
cdr3_aa: ASSPGTSGVQEQF

v_call: TRBV6-2/TRBV6-3
cdr3_aa: ASRTSGTGVNSPLH

v_call: TRBV6-2/TRBV6-3
cdr3_aa: ASSYAPGLATTDTQY

v_call: TRBV19
cdr3_aa: ASSGRENSNQPQH

v_call: TRBV7-6
cdr3_aa: ASSLELDEQF

v_call: TRBV2
cdr3_aa: ASIRSGPILQETQY

v_call: TRBV18
cdr3_aa: ASSPLDGPAAGGYT

v_call: TRBV12-3/TRBV12-4
cdr3_aa: ASLGGTSGSNEQF

v_call: TRBV7-2
cdr3_aa: ASNPPRLVGAGELF

v_call: TRBV7-2
cdr3_aa: ASSLAQATNEKLF

v_call: TRBV20-1
cdr3_aa: SARALAGEYNEQF

v_call: TRBV6-2/TRBV6-3
cdr3_aa: ASAGTGRYEQF

v_call: TRBV7-9
cdr3_aa: ASSPRDPGTGVSGELF

v_call: TRBV19
cdr3_aa: ASSIWDRGPSGRLTGELF

v_call: TRBV6-1
cdr3_aa: ASSDQGGGSPLH

v_call: TRBV7-2
cdr3_aa: ASSLGGSGAFTDTQY

v_call: TRBV12-3/TRBV12-4
cdr3_aa: ASSSGQGENTEAF

v_call: TRBV6-6
cdr3_aa: ASTQLSESYGYT

v_call: TRBV27
cdr3_aa: ASRRMGLADGELF